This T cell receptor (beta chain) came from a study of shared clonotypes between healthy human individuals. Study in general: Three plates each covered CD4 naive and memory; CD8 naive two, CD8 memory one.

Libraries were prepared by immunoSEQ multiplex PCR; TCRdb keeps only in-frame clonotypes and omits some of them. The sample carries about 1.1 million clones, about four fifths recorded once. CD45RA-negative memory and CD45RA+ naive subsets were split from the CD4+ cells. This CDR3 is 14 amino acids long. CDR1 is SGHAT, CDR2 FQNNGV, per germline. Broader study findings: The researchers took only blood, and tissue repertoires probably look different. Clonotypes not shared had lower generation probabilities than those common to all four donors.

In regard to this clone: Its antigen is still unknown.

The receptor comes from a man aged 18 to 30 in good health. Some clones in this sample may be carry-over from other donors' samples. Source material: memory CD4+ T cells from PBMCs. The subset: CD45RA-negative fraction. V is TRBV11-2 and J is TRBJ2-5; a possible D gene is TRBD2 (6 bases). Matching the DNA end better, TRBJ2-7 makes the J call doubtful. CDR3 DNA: TGTGCCAGCAGCCATCCGGGACTTATCTACGAGCAGTACTTC. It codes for CASSHPGLIYEQYF.